This T cell receptor beta chain originates from a study of blood T cell repertoires in COVID-19. Study summary: Material from acute and convalescent COVID-19 was sourced from the United States, Italy and Spain.

The CDR3 runs 13 residues. Deletions cut 4 bases from V and 4 bases from J, with 9 bases between. CDR1 MGHDK and CDR2 SYGVNS come from the germline V gene. Methods used by the authors: Amplification of reference gene primers was used by the study to estimate nucleated cell counts. Libraries were prepared by immunoSEQ multiplex PCR; TCRdb keeps only in-frame clonotypes and omits some of them. Clonal size and the V and J genes are those of that table, whereas D and trimming came from the DNA. The profile covers 98,000 or so clones, with around 87% appearing a single time and roughly 14% taken by the ten largest.

The specimen sequenced was peripheral blood. The TCR originated in a man aged 45-65 years with acute or convalescent COVID-19. The chain recombines TRBV25-1 with TRBJ2-3; D uncertain. CDR3: CASSANLADTQYF. The CDR3 DNA is TGTGCCAGCAGTGCTAATTTGGCAGATACGCAGTATTTT.